This T cell receptor (beta chain) was observed in a study of neurological immune-mediated disorders (dated by TCRdb to between 2018 and 2021). In the study overall: Among the 35 or so multiple sclerosis patients, around 30 had relapsing-remitting MS and 3 had secondary progressive MS. The cohort included about 66 subjects: approximately 14 with HAM/TSP, roughly 35 with multiple sclerosis, and roughly 20 healthy controls. The study compared peripheral blood TCR-beta repertoires of HTLV-I-associated myelopathy (HAM/TSP) patients, multiple sclerosis patients and healthy controls using UMI-based sequencing. Longitudinal samples, technical triplicates and paired sorted CD4+ and CD8+ T-cell subsets, alongside PBMC samples, were included among the approximately 110 TCR-beta libraries.

The full study reports these points: The MS cluster showed no association with clinical or MRI features, and the authors stated that larger cohorts are needed. Expanded clones from different subjects shared no identical CDR3 amino acid sequences, which suggests that TCR-beta repertoires were private in all groups. Phylogenetic analysis grouped repertoires from 18 of 34 MS patients into a cluster of related CDR3 sequences, suggesting a possible repertoire-level signature. The highest TCR clonal expansion was observed in HAM/TSP patients, whereas the lowest was observed in MS patients, even when compared with healthy controls.

Unsorted PBMC libraries were generated from 2 million PBMCs stored in RNAlater at -80 °C until RNA extraction. Multiple sclerosis patients were enrolled in a US clinical protocol under which disease progression was evaluated by magnetic resonance imaging. Peripheral blood was subjected to Ficoll-Hypaque density gradient centrifugation to isolate PBMCs, which were then cryopreserved in liquid nitrogen. cDNA was synthesized by template-switch 5'RACE using a primer with a 10-nucleotide random unique molecular identifier that tagged each TCR transcript. Over 160 million TCR-beta sequences, covering 15-18 subjects, were produced in each sequencing run. The RNeasy kit was used to extract total RNA. Using the KAPA Real-time Library Amplification kit, TCR-beta VDJ regions were amplified with primers for the TCR constant region and the 5'RACE anchor. Sample indexes and Illumina adaptors were added in a first PCR, and a second PCR then increased library yield. The roughly 650 bp TCR product was size-selected on a 2% E-gel SizeSelection system after Ampure bead purification. Before pooling, library quality was assessed on a Bioanalyzer, concentration was determined with Qubit, and library quantification was performed with the Kapa Library Quantification kit. An Illumina HiSeq 2500 sequenced the libraries paired-end 2 x 150 bp. To increase sequence diversity, about 24-32% phiX was spiked into each library pool. Turning to the authors' computational methods: Quality-filtered reads were processed with the UMI-based MiGEC pipeline, which removed over 85% of raw TCR sequences during error correction. IMGT germline references were used for alignment of VDJ genes, and clonotypes were defined by a unique CDR3 amino acid sequence together with V-J genes. Clonal expansion, Shannon diversity, and CDR3 relatedness (CalcPairwiseDistances, ClusterSamples) were evaluated with VDJtools, and phylogenetic trees were built with CLCbio workbench. Clones with at least 8 unique UMIs were defined as expanded, with this threshold being based on coefficient-of-variation modelling across technical triplicates. TCRdb passed the public sequencing reads through fastp at Q25 and MiXCR, retaining productive beta sequences. Identical CDR3 protein sequences are pooled into one entry, listed with their most common genes and DNA. The V and J calls shown here were made by TCRdb, not taken from the authors' results. In all, the sample holds 55,000 to 75,000 distinct CDR3 sequences, and over 5% of those were seen once. The biggest ten clones account for about 5% of the sample.

V is reduced by 0 bases and J by 2 bases, leaving a spacing of 14 bases between them. From cysteine to phenylalanine, the CDR3 is 16 amino acids long. Here the CDR3 DNA is all that survives: 48 bases in frame from base 1. The germline V gene (reference sequence) specifies DFQATT as CDR1 and SNEGSKA as CDR2. This clonotype was seen many times. Its antigen target is currently unknown. No much larger clone is present one base from it, and per-base qualities are unavailable. The chain employs TRBV20-1 and TRBJ1-5; too little of a D gene remains to name it. What was sequenced was PBMCs. The TCR originated in a human donor with multiple sclerosis. The donor label of this sample is uncertain. The DNA sequence is as follows: TGCAGTGCTAGAGATTTAATTGCTACGGGCAATCAGCCCCAGCATTTT. This sequence encodes CSARDLIATGNQPQHF.